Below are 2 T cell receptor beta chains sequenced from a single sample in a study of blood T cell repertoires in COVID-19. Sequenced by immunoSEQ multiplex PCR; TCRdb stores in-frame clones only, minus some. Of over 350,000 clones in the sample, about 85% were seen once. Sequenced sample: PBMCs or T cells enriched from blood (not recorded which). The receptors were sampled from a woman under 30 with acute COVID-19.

The CDR3 DNA follows: TGTGCCAGCAGCCCAAATAGGGGTGCGGGGCGGAACACTGAAGCTTTCTTT. It specifies CASSPNRGAGRNTEAFF. This sequence joins TRBV7-9 and TRBJ1-1, with D tentatively TRBD1 (5 bases). Trimming stripped 5 bases from V and 1 base from J, with 20 bases between. CDR3 size: 17 residues. CDR1 is SEHNR, CDR2 FQNEAQ, per germline (reference sequence).

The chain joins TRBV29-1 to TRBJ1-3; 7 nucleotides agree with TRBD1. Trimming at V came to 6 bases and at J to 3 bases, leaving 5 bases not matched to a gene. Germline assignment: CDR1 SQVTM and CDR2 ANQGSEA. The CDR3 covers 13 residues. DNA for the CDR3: TGCAGCGTACGACAGGGCGGTGGAAACACCATATATTTT. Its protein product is CSVRQGGGNTIYF.